Below, 26 T cell receptor beta chains from the same sample are listed, as sequenced in a study of T cell responses to AZD1222 COVID-19 vaccine. Profiled with immunoSEQ multiplex PCR; TCRdb holds only in-frame clones, not every one. The sample lists roughly 140,000 clones; approximately 90% were seen once. Sequenced material: peripheral blood, taken on day 0 of AZD1222 vaccination. The receptors derive from an adult in good health.

This clone was picked up a small number of times. This chain links TRBV5-1 with TRBJ1-1, with 9 bases matching TRBD1. The CDR3 has 15 amino acids. Germline V gives CDR1 SGHRS, CDR2 YFSETQ. J lost 5 bases, V lost 5 bases, and 10 bases had no gene match. CDR3 residues: CASRSGQGGGTEAFF. Here the CDR3 DNA reads TGCGCCAGCAGATCGGGACAGGGCGGTGGGACTGAAGCTTTCTTT.

This clone was detected a few times. The V call is TRBV9, the J call TRBJ2-3; no clear D gene. The CDR3 runs to 13 residues. The germline gives CDR1 SGDLS, CDR2 YYNGEE. Trimming left V 0 bases short and J 3 bases short, with 5 bases between. The CDR3 here is CASSVGLTDTQYF. CDR3 bases: TGTGCCAGCAGCGTAGGCCTTACAGATACGCAGTATTTT.

As for this clone: Different DNA sequences within this sample yield the same CDR3. V usage is TRBV7-2 and J usage is TRBJ2-1; 10 nucleotides line up with TRBD2. Trimming cost V 7 bases and J 4 bases; bases outside gene matches: 7. CDR1 is SGHTA and CDR2 is FQGNSA in the germline V gene. This CDR3 comprises 15 residues. CDR3 region: CASTQRGGRYNEQFF. DNA for the CDR3: TGTGCCAGCACCCAGCGGGGGGGCAGGTACAATGAGCAGTTCTTC.

Here the CDR3 DNA reads TGTGCCAGCAGCTTTGGGGGGTTTGAAGCTTTCTTT. Translated: CASSFGGFEAFF. The J gene is TRBJ1-1, the V gene TRBV7-8; D may be TRBD1 (5 bases). CDR1 is SGHVS, CDR2 FQNEAQ, per germline. CDR3 length: 12 residues. V lost 3 bases and J lost 7, with 9 bases in between.

This clone was seen only a few times. This chain connects TRBV28 to TRBJ2-3; D possibly matches TRBD1 or TRBD2 (5 bases each). Between the trimmed V and J ends, which lost 5 bases and 1 base, there was a span of 16 bases. This CDR3 has 16 amino acids. Germline V gene sequence: CDR1 MDHEN, CDR2 SYDVKM. As DNA, the CDR3 is TGTGCCAGCAGTGATTTTGGGCGAGGGGGCACAGATACGCAGTATTTT. It yields the protein CASSDFGRGGTDTQYF.

The V and J genes are TRBV4-1 and TRBJ1-6; 12 bases align to TRBD1. The CDR3 totals 19 residues. Germline V CDR1 and CDR2: MGHRA, YSYEKL. After removal of 3 bases from V and 0 bases from J, the junction contained 6 bases not matched to a gene. The CDR3 is CASSQGTGGFSSYNSPLHF. In nucleotides, the CDR3 is TGCGCCAGCAGCCAGGGGACAGGGGGCTTTAGCTCCTATAATTCACCCCTCCACTTT.

This chain joins TRBV5-4 and TRBJ2-7; TRBD2 is a possible D gene (6 bases). The germline gives CDR1 SGHNT, CDR2 YYREEE (reference sequence). V gave up 1 base and J gave up 4 bases, with 15 bases separating them. The CDR3 totals 15 residues. This CDR3 is CASSLNRGGPYEQYF. The CDR3 DNA reads TGTGCCAGCAGCTTGAACCGCGGAGGGCCGTACGAGCAGTACTTC. The full variable domain, completed using reference TRBV5-4 and TRBJ2-7, is ETGVTQSPTHLIKTRGQQVTLRCSSQSGHNTVSWYQQALGQGPQFIFQYYREEENGRGNFPPRFSGLQFPNYSSELNVNALELDDSALYLCASSLNRGGPYEQYFGPGTRLTVT.

This chain joins TRBV6-5 and TRBJ1-2; tentative D call: TRBD1 (5 bases). The CDR3 has 14 residues. Germline V lookup: CDR1 MNHEY, CDR2 SVGAGI. V was pared by 0 bases and J by 7 bases, with 12 bases between. CDR3 DNA: TGTGCCAGCAGTTACTCGATTCAGGGATTTGGCTACACCTTC. It encodes CASSYSIQGFGYTF.

The genes are TRBV12-3 or TRBV12-4 and TRBJ1-1; D is perhaps TRBD1 (6 bases). CDR3 size: 13 residues. V lost 6 bases and J 0 bases, leaving 8 bases between the germline ends. CDR3 nucleotide sequence: TGTGCCAGCAGGACAGGACTGAACACTGAAGCTTTCTTT. This codes for CASRTGLNTEAFF.

V gene TRBV19 combines with J gene TRBJ2-3; D is possibly TRBD1 (5 bases). This CDR3 region has 15 residues. The germline gives CDR1 LNHDA, CDR2 SQIVND (reference sequence). V lost 3 bases, J lost 3 bases, and 13 bases lay in between. The CDR3 coding sequence is TGTGCCAGTAGTATCCGCCAGGGTTTTACAGATACGCAGTATTTT. Amino acid sequence: CASSIRQGFTDTQYF.

The CDR3 nucleotides read TGTGCCAGCAGGGCGGGGGCGGCCCAGTACTTC. Its protein product is CASRAGAAQYF. V gene TRBV6-5 combines with J gene TRBJ2-5, with a possible D match to TRBD2 (7 bases). CDR1 and CDR2 (germline): MNHEY, SVGAGI. The V and J ends lost 6 bases and 9 bases respectively, with 11 bases between them. The CDR3 runs 11 residues.

This clone was found once. CDR3 coding DNA: TGTGCCAGCCTTACCTCTGGGGGAGGAAGGGTCAATGAGCAGTTCTTC. Amino acids: CASLTSGGGRVNEQFF. The V call is TRBV2, the J call TRBJ2-1, with D tentatively TRBD2 (6 bases). CDR1 is SNHLY and CDR2 is FYNNEI in the germline V gene. The CDR3 covers 16 residues. Trimming cost V 8 bases and J 6 bases, with 23 bases left between them.

The chain links TRBV11-2 to TRBJ2-1; 15 nucleotides line up with TRBD2. CDR3 length: 16 amino acids. CDR1 is SGHAT and CDR2 is FQNNGV in the germline V gene. The V and J ends lost 4 bases and 7 bases, in that order; junction bases with no gene match: 5. In DNA form, the CDR3 reads TGTGCCAGCAGCTCCGGACTAGCGGGGGGGCGTAATGAGCAGTTCTTC. Translated: CASSSGLAGGRNEQFF.

The CDR3 DNA reads as TGTGCCAGCAGTGAAGCTCTAGCAACTAATGAAAAACTGTTTTTT. Amino acids: CASSEALATNEKLFF. The chain combines TRBV6-1 with TRBJ1-4; no clear D. In germline, CDR1 is MNHNS, CDR2 SASEGT. The CDR3 runs to 15 residues. Trimming took off 0 bases at V and 0 bases at J, with 5 bases between the two ends.

The rearrangement links TRBV4-1 to TRBJ2-7; D unclear. Trimming shortened V by 4 bases and J by 1 base, and 11 bases separated the two germline ends. This CDR3 spans 14 amino acids. Germline CDR1 is MGHRA and CDR2 is YSYEKL. This CDR3 reads CASSPVADSYEQYF. As DNA, the CDR3 is TGCGCCAGCAGCCCAGTAGCAGATTCCTACGAGCAGTACTTC.

This clone was counted only a few times. J is TRBJ1-2 and V is TRBV5-1, with no clear D. The CDR3 length is 15 residues. Germline V lookup: CDR1 SGHRS, CDR2 YFSETQ. V was trimmed by 3 bases and J by 4 bases, leaving 16 bases between them. The CDR3 region has the DNA TGCGCCAGCAGCTCATTCGGCGACGGCCCCTATGGCTACACCTTC. Protein product: CASSSFGDGPYGYTF.

This rearrangement joins TRBV18 to TRBJ1-2, with D unresolved. Germline CDR1 reads KGHSH; CDR2 reads LQKENI. V shed 8 bases and J shed 6 bases, with 16 bases lying between them. There are 13 residues in the CDR3. For the CDR3, the DNA is TGTGCCAGCGTCATAGGGCGGGAGAATGGCTACACCTTC. It encodes CASVIGRENGYTF.

This chain uses TRBV5-5 with TRBJ1-4; D remains ambiguous. V lost 0 bases and J 3 bases, leaving 9 bases between the germline ends. The CDR3 contains 15 residues. Germline-derived CDR1 and CDR2 are SGHKS and YYEKEE (reference sequence). The CDR3 DNA reads TGTGCCAGCAGCTTGGACGTACGGCCTAATGAAAAACTGTTTTTT. Amino acid sequence: CASSLDVRPNEKLFF.

The V and J genes are TRBV4-1 and TRBJ1-1, with no clear D. This CDR3 contains 18 residues. Between the trimmed V and J ends, which lost 2 bases and 6 bases, there was a span of 25 bases. From germline, CDR1 is MGHRA and CDR2 YSYEKL. The CDR3 spells CASSQPMPSGTGFSEAFF. CDR3 in DNA: TGCGCCAGCAGCCAACCGATGCCATCGGGTACCGGCTTCTCTGAAGCTTTCTTT.

The chain employs TRBV7-2 and TRBJ1-6; D possibly corresponds to TRBD1 (6 bases). The CDR3 length is 15 residues. From germline, CDR1 is SGHTA and CDR2 FQGNSA. Trimming pared 5 bases from V and 4 bases from J, leaving 12 bases between. CDR3 residues: CASSPGGQYNSPLHF. The CDR3, as DNA: TGTGCCAGCAGCCCTGGGGGCCAATATAATTCACCCCTCCACTTT. Together with reference TRBV7-2 and TRBJ1-6, the CDR3 gives the full variable domain: GAGVSQSPSNKVTEKGKDVELRCDPISGHTALYWYRQSLGQGLEFLIYFQGNSAPDKSGLPSDRFSAERTGGSVSTLTIQRTQQEDSAVYLCASSPGGQYNSPLHFGNGTRLTVT.

The genes are TRBV3-1 (or the pseudogene TRBV3-2) and TRBJ2-7, with D possibly being TRBD1 (5 bases). In germline, CDR1 is LGHDT, CDR2 YNNKEL (reference sequence). Deletions cut 1 base from V and 8 bases from J, with 9 bases between. This CDR3 has 12 amino acids. The CDR3 region has the DNA TGTGCCAGCAGCCAAGTTAACAGGCAGCAGTACTTC. It yields the protein CASSQVNRQQYF.

The rearrangement links TRBV6-5 to TRBJ1-3; unclear D gene. Germline V gene sequence: CDR1 MNHEY, CDR2 SVGAGI. V dropped 8 bases and J dropped 0 bases, with 5 bases sitting between them. This CDR3 contains 12 residues. This chain's CDR3 is CASESSGNTIYF. The CDR3 nucleotides are TGTGCCAGCGAGAGCTCTGGAAACACCATATATTTT.

The chain uses TRBV27 and TRBJ1-2; D unresolved. Between the trimmed V and J ends, which lost 10 bases and 10 bases, there was a span of 16 bases. Germline assignment: CDR1 MNHEY and CDR2 SMNVEV (reference sequence). The CDR3 spans 11 residues. The CDR3 here is CATGVWGLYTF. The CDR3 nucleotides read TGTGCCACCGGTGTGTGGGGTCTCTACACCTTC.

V gene TRBV13 combines with J gene TRBJ2-7; D remains ambiguous. V lost 5 bases and J lost 1, with 9 bases in between. There are 13 residues in the CDR3. The germline gives CDR1 PRHDT, CDR2 FYEKMQ (reference sequence). The CDR3 bases are TGTGCCAGCAGCCTAGTTAATTCCTACGAGCAGTACTTC. Protein: CASSLVNSYEQYF.

This clone was recorded only once. The chain couples TRBV7-8 to TRBJ1-6; D gene ambiguous. The V end was cut by 1 base, the J end by 9 bases, with 10 bases between. Germline CDR1 SGHVS, CDR2 FQNEAQ. The CDR3 is 14 amino acids. The CDR3 here is CASSLERVASPLHF. CDR3 nucleotide sequence: TGTGCCAGCAGCTTAGAGAGGGTGGCTTCACCCCTCCACTTT.

V is TRBV9 and J is TRBJ2-1; perhaps TRBD2 as D (6 bases). This CDR3 region has 15 residues. Germline CDR1 reads SGDLS; CDR2 reads YYNGEE. V was pared by 3 bases and J by 0 bases, with 10 bases between. The CDR3 bases are TGTGCCAGCAGCGGCGGGGAAAGCTCCTACAATGAGCAGTTCTTC. Amino acids: CASSGGESSYNEQFF.